This T cell receptor beta chain was recorded in a study of cytotoxic CD8 clonotypes in ibrutinib-treated CLL. Depths of 1 in 200,000 to 1 in 1 million T cells were the sequencing target. The table came from immunoSEQ multiplex PCR; TCRdb's copy has only in-frame clones and leaves some out. The sample lists some 58,000 clones; less than 75% were seen once. This clone was recorded a few times. The CDR3 consists of 13 residues. CDR1 and CDR2 from the germline V gene are MNHNY and SVGAGI (reference sequence). The V and J ends lost 2 bases and 0 bases respectively, with 5 bases between them. The source material was PBMCs, sampled after 12 months of ibrutinib treatment. The clonotype originates from a human donor with chronic lymphocytic leukemia. The V and J genes are TRBV6-6 and TRBJ2-7; D gene uncertain. For the CDR3, the DNA is TGTGCCAGCAGTTACACCAGCTCCTACGAGCAGTACTTC. This encodes CASSYTSSYEQYF.